Following are 3 T cell receptor beta chains from one sample sequenced in a study of OX40 agonist ivuxolimab in advanced cancers. Sequencing was performed with immunoSEQ multiplex PCR; in TCRdb, only in-frame clones are kept and a portion is missing. This sample yields about 90,000 clones, of which approximately 91% are seen a single time; less than 0.35% belongs to the top ten. The material was CD4+ or CD8+ T cells sorted from blood, obtained in a trial of the OX40 agonist ivuxolimab. Receptors were obtained from an adult with an advanced solid tumor such as melanoma, head and neck, liver or kidney cancer.

This rearrangement joins TRBV27 to TRBJ1-4, with D hard to call. Per germline, CDR1 MNHEY and CDR2 SMNVEV (reference sequence). V shed 3 bases and J shed 7 bases, with 12 bases lying between them. The CDR3 sequence is 14 residues long. The CDR3: CASSFGGVAEKLFF. The CDR3 DNA sequence: TGTGCCAGCAGTTTTGGAGGAGTGGCTGAAAAACTGTTTTTT.

This rearrangement joins TRBV7-9 to TRBJ1-5; unclear D gene. V dropped 5 bases and J dropped 5 bases, with 10 bases sitting between them. This CDR3 has 13 residues. The V gene's germline CDR1 is SEHNR and CDR2 FQNEAQ (reference sequence). CDR3 sequence (DNA): TGTGCCAGCAGCCCAGGAATGGATCAGCCCCAGCATTTT. Translating gives CASSPGMDQPQHF.

This rearrangement joins TRBV10-3 to TRBJ2-3, with D unresolved. Germline-derived CDR1 and CDR2 are ENHRY and SYGVKD. V shed 0 bases and J shed 9 bases, with 10 bases lying between them. This CDR3 is 13 amino acids long. The CDR3 bases are TGTGCCATCAGTGAGTCGAATGCCGGGACGCAGTATTTT. It codes for CAISESNAGTQYF.